A selection of T cell receptor beta chains follows, all from one sample in a study of T cell responses to AZD1222 COVID-19 vaccine. Profiling relied on immunoSEQ multiplex PCR, and the TCRdb table lists in-frame clones only, not all of them. The sample holds approximately 200,000 clones, 87% seen once. Sequenced material: peripheral blood, taken on day 0 of MenACWY control vaccination. The receptors here all came from an adult in good health. Each CDR3 is given with its conserved first and last residue. D genes are given only for firm matches. A clone size is listed for some rows: how often the clone was seen (once, few, many), or a class if it is expanded.

V,size,D,J,CDR3,DNA
TRBV27,.,.,TRBJ1-1,CASSNSGTEAFF,TGTGCCAGCAGTAACAGTGGCACTGAAGCTTTCTTT
TRBV25-1,.,.,TRBJ1-6,CASLMGRDYNSPLHF,TGTGCCAGCCTAATGGGAAGGGATTATAATTCACCCCTCCACTTT
TRBV6-2/TRBV6-3,.,.,TRBJ2-7,CASSGTYEQYF,TGTGCCAGCAGTGGCACCTACGAGCAGTACTTC
TRBV29-1,.,.,TRBJ2-3,CSIQDGSTDTQYF,TGCAGCATCCAGGACGGATCCACAGATACGCAGTATTTT
TRBV6-5,.,TRBD1,TRBJ1-1,CASNRGTEAFF,TGTGCCAGCAACAGGGGGACTGAAGCTTTCTTT
TRBV24-1,few,.,TRBJ2-1,CATSDSQRDEQFF,TGTGCCACCAGTGATTCTCAGAGGGATGAGCAGTTCTTC
TRBV5-1,.,.,TRBJ2-3,CASSPGSTDTQYF,TGCGCCAGCAGTCCTGGTTCCACAGATACGCAGTATTTT
TRBV5-1,few,.,TRBJ1-2,CASSLEGTDYGYTF,TGCGCCAGCAGCTTGGAGGGGACGGACTATGGCTACACCTTC
TRBV27,.,TRBD1,TRBJ2-7,CASSTGGEQYF,TGTGCCAGCAGCACAGGGGGCGAGCAGTACTTC
TRBV10-3,once,.,TRBJ1-1,CAISESIWGQNTEAFF,TGTGCCATCAGTGAGTCGATCTGGGGGCAAAACACTGAAGCTTTCTTT
TRBV7-9,few,.,TRBJ1-4,CASSSEGRSPIEKLFF,TGTGCCAGCAGCAGCGAGGGGAGATCCCCAATTGAAAAACTGTTTTTT
TRBV6-4,.,.,TRBJ2-4,CAQQQVCGAESYNIQYF,TGTGCCCAGCAGCAGGTCTGTGGGGCAGAGTCGTATAACATTCAGTACTTC
TRBV19,once,.,TRBJ2-1,CASRGSGAPDEQFF,TGTGCCAGTAGAGGGTCGGGGGCCCCGGATGAGCAGTTCTTC
TRBV28,.,TRBD2,TRBJ2-2,CASSSVRGGRNTGELFF,TGTGCCAGCAGTTCAGTGCGGGGGGGCCGGAACACCGGGGAGCTGTTTTTT
TRBV6-5,.,TRBD1,TRBJ1-5,CASLTGERGQPQHF,TGTGCCAGCCTTACAGGGGAAAGAGGGCAGCCCCAGCATTTT
TRBV28,.,TRBD2,TRBJ2-1,CASSTGLVGNEQFF,TGTGCCAGCAGCACTGGACTAGTTGGCAATGAGCAGTTCTTC
TRBV27,.,.,TRBJ1-1,CASRRQDTEAFF,TGTGCCAGCAGGAGACAGGACACTGAAGCTTTCTTT